The rows below give T cell receptor beta chains drawn from one sample of a study of cytomegalovirus exposure and HLA in healthy donors. Sequenced by immunoSEQ multiplex PCR; TCRdb stores in-frame clones only, minus some. The sample lists approximately 150,000 clones, about 79% occurring once. Material: PBMCs. The source of these receptors is a male donor in good health and CMV-seronegative. CDR3s include the opening cysteine and the closing phenylalanine or tryptophan. D genes are given only for firm matches. Expanded clones are given a class, and other clones once, few, many or no size at all.

NA	TRBD1	TRBV5-6	TRBJ1-1	TGTGCCAGCAGCCACTCCGGACAGGGTTTCACTGAAGCTTTCTTT	CASSHSGQGFTEAFF
NA	NA	TRBV7-9	TRBJ1-2	TGTGCCAGCAGCCCAAGTTCAGGGATCCCCTATGGCTACACCTTC	CASSPSSGIPYGYTF
NA	NA	TRBV2	TRBJ2-2	TGTGCCAGCAGCGTTGAACTAACCGGGGAGCTGTTTTTT	CASSVELTGELFF
NA	NA	TRBV7-8	TRBJ1-4	TGTGCCAGCAGCTCCGGACTACCGGGGGAAAAACTGTTTTTT	CASSSGLPGEKLFF
NA	NA	TRBV25-1	TRBJ1-2	TGTGCCAGCAGTGAATCCCCTGCCGGGGGTGAAGGTGGCTACACCTTC	CASSESPAGGEGGYTF
NA	NA	TRBV12-1	TRBJ2-1	TGTGCCAGCAGCCCGGACAGACCCTGCCAAAATGAGCAGTTCTTC	CASSPDRPCQNEQFF
NA	NA	TRBV27	TRBJ2-2	TGTGCCAGCAGTTTTGAGCCTGCGGCTTCCGGGGAGCTGTTTTTT	CASSFEPAASGELFF
NA	TRBD2	TRBV27	TRBJ2-7	TGTGCCAGCAGCCCCCTAGCGGTCTCCTACGAGCAGTACTTC	CASSPLAVSYEQYF
NA	TRBD1	TRBV27	TRBJ2-3	TGTGCCAGCAGCCGGGGACAGGGAAGGACAGATACGCAGTATTTT	CASSRGQGRTDTQYF
NA	TRBD2	TRBV19	TRBJ2-3	TGTGCCAGTAGAAATATCCCCAGCGGGAGAATGTATTTT	CASRNIPSGRMYF
NA	TRBD1	TRBV9	TRBJ1-2	TGTGCCAGCAGCGGAAGGGACAAGACAGGGAACACCTTC	CASSGRDKTGNTF
NA	TRBD1	TRBV11-1	TRBJ2-7	TGTGCCAGCAGCTCCCCGGGGACAGGGCTACCCTACGAGCAGTACTTC	CASSSPGTGLPYEQYF
NA	TRBD2	TRBV2	TRBJ2-2	TGTGCCAGCAATACTTTTGGGACTAGCGGAAGGAACACCGGGGAGCTGTTTTTT	CASNTFGTSGRNTGELFF
few	NA	TRBV19	TRBJ2-7	TGTGCCAGTAGTATTCAGGGGTCCGAGCAGTACTTC	CASSIQGSEQYF
NA	TRBD2	TRBV5-1	TRBJ2-2	TGCGCCAGCAGCTTCCTAGCGGGGCCGACCGGGGAGCTGTTTTTT	CASSFLAGPTGELFF
once	NA	TRBV4-3	TRBJ1-5	TGCGCCAGCAGCCAAGAAGTCAGGGACTATCAGCCCCAGCATTTT	CASSQEVRDYQPQHF
NA	NA	TRBV7-9	TRBJ1-1	TGTGCCAGCAGCTTAGTCGGGGGTGAAGCTTTCTTT	CASSLVGGEAFF
NA	NA	TRBV18	TRBJ2-3	TGTGCCAGCTCACCGGAGGGAGTCGGGGATACGCAGTATTTT	CASSPEGVGDTQYF
NA	NA	TRBV5-1	TRBJ2-1	TGCGCCAGCAGCCACCTTCAGGGGAGTACAAGGGATGAGCAGTTCTTC	CASSHLQGSTRDEQFF
NA	NA	TRBV11-1	TRBJ2-7	TGTGCCAGCAGCTCCGGCCCTACAGCCTACGAGCAGTACTTC	CASSSGPTAYEQYF
few	NA	TRBV27	TRBJ2-7	TGTGCCAGCAGTTTCCGCGAGGGACTTGAAACTTACTTC	CASSFREGLETYF
NA	NA	TRBV7-2	TRBJ2-3	TGTGCCAGCAGCTGGAGAATAGCGGTTTCAAGCACAGATACGCAGTATTTT	CASSWRIAVSSTDTQYF
NA	NA	TRBV30	TRBJ1-4	TGTGCCTGGGGGCTCGGAGGGGTAACTAATGAAAAACTGTTTTTT	CAWGLGGVTNEKLFF
NA	TRBD2	TRBV30	TRBJ2-7	TGTGCCCTCTCCTTAGCGGGAGCTGGCGAGCAGTACTTC	CALSLAGAGEQYF
NA	TRBD1	TRBV4-3	TRBJ1-4	TGCGCCAGCAGCCACCTCGGGACAGACGCAACTAATGAAAAACTGTTTTTT	CASSHLGTDATNEKLFF
once	NA	TRBV9	TRBJ1-3	TGTGCCAGCAGCGTAGCAGCCGGGTCCGGAAACACCATATATTTT	CASSVAAGSGNTIYF
NA	NA	TRBV18	TRBJ2-7	TGTGCCAGCTCACCAACTAACTACGAGCAGTACTTC	CASSPTNYEQYF
NA	NA	TRBV5-1	TRBJ2-3	TGCGCCAGCCGAGCAGGGGTTGTCACAGATACGCAGTATTTT	CASRAGVVTDTQYF
NA	NA	TRBV6-5	TRBJ2-2	TGTGCCAGCAGTTCTACCCATAGCGGCTACACCGGGGAGCTGTTTTTT	CASSSTHSGYTGELFF
NA	NA	TRBV4-3	TRBJ2-3	TGCGCCAGCAGCCAAGACCTATCAGCGGGTAGCACAGATACGCAGTATTTT	CASSQDLSAGSTDTQYF
once	TRBD2	TRBV15	TRBJ2-7	TGTGCCACCGGTTCGGGGGAGGGCAACGAGCAGTACTTC	CATGSGEGNEQYF
NA	TRBD1	TRBV6-5	TRBJ1-2	TGTGCCAGCAGTTCACAGGGGAACTATGGCTACACCTTC	CASSSQGNYGYTF
NA	NA	TRBV27	TRBJ2-7	TGTGTCAGCAGTTTAGGCATCTCCTACGAGCAGTACTTC	CVSSLGISYEQYF
NA	NA	TRBV6-4	TRBJ1-2	TGTGCCAGCAGTGAAAAGGAACCGCAGGTCGAGAATGGCTACACCTTC	CASSEKEPQVENGYTF
NA	TRBD1	TRBV19	TRBJ1-5	TGTGCCAGTGAACTCGGGACAGGGGGCTACCAGCCCCAGCATTTT	CASELGTGGYQPQHF
NA	TRBD1	TRBV29-1	TRBJ1-2	TGCAGCGTTGAAAAGGACAGGACGGGCTACACCTTC	CSVEKDRTGYTF
NA	TRBD1	TRBV7-7	TRBJ2-5	TGTGCTAGCAGCTCCACAGGGGGCCGGGGAGAGACCCAGTACTTC	CASSSTGGRGETQYF
NA	TRBD2	TRBV5-5	TRBJ2-1	TGTGCCAGCAGCTTGAGCGGGAGAAGGTATGAGCAGTTCTTC	CASSLSGRRYEQFF
NA	NA	TRBV5-6	TRBJ2-2	TGTGCCAGCAAAACAGGGACCGGGGAGCTGTTTTTT	CASKTGTGELFF
NA	TRBD1	TRBV6-5	TRBJ2-5	TGTGCCAGCAGTTTAGGACAGGGGGCTATCCAAGAGACCCAGTACTTC	CASSLGQGAIQETQYF
NA	TRBD2	TRBV7-2	TRBJ2-1	TGTGCCAGCAGCTTAGTAGCGGGAGGAAGCAATGAGCAGTTCTTC	CASSLVAGGSNEQFF
NA	NA	TRBV15	TRBJ1-1	TGTGCCACCAGCAGAGGAGAGCAAAAGACTGAAGCTTTCTTT	CATSRGEQKTEAFF
NA	NA	TRBV7-9	TRBJ2-7	TGTGCCAGCAGCTTCGTTCGGGACTACGAGCAGTACTTC	CASSFVRDYEQYF
NA	TRBD2	TRBV27	TRBJ2-5	TGTGCCAGCAGGGGAGGGAGGGAGACCCAGTACTTC	CASRGGRETQYF
NA	NA	TRBV7-2	TRBJ2-1	TGTGCCAGCAGCCGTATGGGGGGTCCCTACAATGAGCAGTTCTTC	CASSRMGGPYNEQFF
few	TRBD1	TRBV11-3	TRBJ2-6	TGTGCCAGCAGCTTAGGGGACAGCTCTGGGGCCAACGTCCTGACTTTC	CASSLGDSSGANVLTF
NA	TRBD1	TRBV7-9	TRBJ1-1	TGTGCCAGCAGCTTACCCCCGGGACAGAAAACTGAAGCTTTCTTT	CASSLPPGQKTEAFF
once	TRBD2	TRBV6-5	TRBJ2-7	TGTGCCAGCAGTTACCTTCAGACTAGCGGATCCTACGAGCAGTACTTC	CASSYLQTSGSYEQYF
few	NA	TRBV29-1	TRBJ1-1	TGCAGCGTATCGGGAGGGGAGGTTGAAGCTTTCTTT	CSVSGGEVEAFF
NA	TRBD1	TRBV28	TRBJ2-7	TGTGCCAGCAGTTTCAGGGGGCCCACCTACGAGCAGTACTTC	CASSFRGPTYEQYF